One and the same sample provided the 13 T cell receptor beta chains below, sequenced in a study of shared clonotypes between healthy human individuals. The table came from immunoSEQ multiplex PCR; TCRdb's copy has only in-frame clones and leaves some out. This repertoire shows around 1.4 million clones, around 98.5% found once; its top ten account for approximately 0.38%. Sequencing was done on a sample of naive CD4+ T cells sorted from blood. Specified subset: CD45RA+ positively selected. These receptors came from a man aged 30-40 years in good health.

This chain links TRBV6-5 with TRBJ2-4, with TRBD2 as a possible D gene (6 bases). The CDR3 runs 15 residues. In germline, CDR1 is MNHEY, CDR2 SVGAGI. Deletions cut 6 bases from V and 3 bases from J, with 15 bases between. The CDR3 DNA is TGTGCCAGCAGGCCACCCGGGGGTGGCAAAAACATTCAGTACTTC. Amino acid sequence: CASRPPGGGKNIQYF.

The rearrangement joins TRBV7-6 to TRBJ2-7, with 8 bases matching TRBD2. V was pared by 8 bases and J by 2 bases, with 11 bases of the junction left unmatched. The germline V gene encodes CDR1 SGHVS and CDR2 FNYEAQ. The CDR3 length is 15 residues. CDR3 DNA sequence: TGTGCCAGCTCTCTAGGTAGCGGGGAACCCTACGAGCAGTACTTC. Translating gives CASSLGSGEPYEQYF.

The V call is TRBV4-1, the J call TRBJ2-1, with a possible D match to TRBD1 (6 bases). The germline gives CDR1 MGHRA, CDR2 YSYEKL. The CDR3 loop spans 12 amino acids. V was cut by 4 bases and J by 12 bases, with 13 bases left in between. The CDR3 DNA sequence: TGCGCCAGCAGCCCTAATGACAGGTTGCAGTTCTTC. Encoded protein: CASSPNDRLQFF.

This sequence joins TRBV15 and TRBJ2-2, with 10 bases lining up with TRBD2. V lost 6 bases to trimming and J lost 8 bases; unmatched junction nucleotides: 9. CDR1 is LNHNV, CDR2 YYDKDF, per germline (reference sequence). This CDR3 spans 15 amino acids. CDR3 in DNA: TGTGCCACCAGGCTGGCAAGCGGGAGGGCGGGGGAGCTGTTTTTT. It encodes CATRLASGRAGELFF. Full variable domain (remainder filled in from reference TRBV15 and TRBJ2-2): DAMVIQNPRYQVTQFGKPVTLSCSQTLNHNVMYWYQQKSSQAPKLLFHYYDKDFNNEADTPDNFQSRRPNTSFCFLDIRSPGLGDTAMYLCATRLASGRAGELFFGEGSRLTVL.

V usage is TRBV11-2 and J usage is TRBJ2-7; 8 bases align to TRBD1. Germline-derived CDR1 and CDR2 are SGHAT and FQNNGV. The CDR3 is 17 residues long. V shed 4 bases and J 1 base; nucleotides not matched to a gene: 12. The CDR3 DNA sequence: TGTGCCAGCAGCTCGACCTACCGGGACAGGCCTTCCTACGAGCAGTACTTC. This sequence encodes CASSSTYRDRPSYEQYF.

J is TRBJ2-3 and V is TRBV5-1, with TRBD2 matching 14 bases. The CDR3 totals 22 residues. Germline V gene sequence: CDR1 SGHRS, CDR2 YFSETQ. The ends lost 3 bases at V and 4 bases at J; junction bases unmatched: 22. The CDR3 DNA reads as TGCGCCAGCAGCTCAAGACAGGGTCAGGGGACTAGCGGGAGTATAGTTGCAGATACGCAGTATTTT. It codes for CASSSRQGQGTSGSIVADTQYF.

Details on this clone: This specimen includes other DNA sequences encoding the same CDR3. This chain joins TRBV9 and TRBJ2-5, with a tentative D call TRBD1 (6 bases). CDR3 length: 15 amino acids. In germline, CDR1 is SGDLS, CDR2 YYNGEE. The V end lost 2 bases, the J end lost 2 bases, and 13 bases lay between the germline ends. CDR3 DNA sequence: TGTGCCAGCAGCGTTGCCCCGGACAGTCAAGAGACCCAGTACTTC. This sequence encodes CASSVAPDSQETQYF.

Concerning this clone itself: Other DNA sequences in the same sample also yield this CDR3. This chain connects TRBV28 to TRBJ2-1; possible D gene TRBD1, 5 bases. The germline V gene encodes CDR1 MDHEN and CDR2 SYDVKM. The CDR3 runs 12 residues. V was cut by 5 bases and J by 4 bases, with 6 bases left in between. The CDR3 DNA reads TGTGCCAGCAGTGACAGTTACAATGAGCAGTTCTTC. It encodes CASSDSYNEQFF.

This chain links TRBV5-1 with TRBJ2-2; unclear D gene. With 1 base removed from V and 5 bases from J, the gap between germline ends came to 9 bases. Germline assignment: CDR1 SGHRS and CDR2 YFSETQ. CDR3 length: 14 amino acids. The CDR3 sequence is CASSLFGGTGELFF. DNA of the CDR3: TGCGCCAGCAGCTTGTTTGGTGGGACCGGGGAGCTGTTTTTT. Based on the CDR3 plus reference TRBV5-1 and TRBJ2-2, the full variable domain is KAGVTQTPRYLIKTRGQQVTLSCSPISGHRSVSWYQQTPGQGLQFLFEYFSETQRNKGNFPGRFSGRQFSNSRSEMNVSTLELGDSALYLCASSLFGGTGELFFGEGSRLTVL.

The chain has TRBV7-9 and TRBJ2-7, with D perhaps matching TRBD1 (6 bases). CDR1 SEHNR and CDR2 FQNEAQ come from the germline V gene (reference sequence). The CDR3 is made up of 15 amino acids. The germline V and J ends were trimmed by 2 bases and 3 bases, with 14 bases remaining between them. The CDR3 coding sequence is TGTGCCAGCAGCTTACTGGCACAGGGAATCTACGAGCAGTACTTC. Translating it yields CASSLLAQGIYEQYF.

The chain recombines TRBV6-4 with TRBJ2-6; 7 nucleotides align to TRBD1. The germline gives CDR1 MRHNA, CDR2 SNTAGT. The CDR3 contains 15 residues. J gave up 2 bases and V 4 bases, and 2 bases lay outside the gene matches. The CDR3 sequence: CASSGGTAGANVLTF. The CDR3 DNA sequence: TGTGCCAGCAGTGGGGGGACAGCTGGGGCCAACGTCCTGACTTTC.

This rearrangement joins TRBV9 to TRBJ2-7; 11 bases fit TRBD2. The junction had 18 bases not matched to a gene; V was cut back by 4 bases and J by 0 bases. The CDR3 loop spans 20 amino acids. The germline gives CDR1 SGDLS, CDR2 YYNGEE. CDR3 nucleotides: TGTGCCAGCAGCTCCCCCGGAGGACAGGGTACTAGCGGGAGCTCCTACGAGCAGTACTTC. Encoded protein: CASSSPGGQGTSGSSYEQYF.

The chain carries TRBV14 and TRBJ1-1; D possibly corresponds to TRBD1 (5 bases). From germline, CDR1 is SGHDN and CDR2 FVKESK. The CDR3 runs 15 residues. The V end lost 1 base, the J end lost 5 bases, and 14 bases lay between the germline ends. CDR3 protein: CASSQAPGGRTEAFF. The CDR3 nucleotides are TGTGCCAGCAGCCAAGCTCCTGGGGGAAGGACTGAAGCTTTCTTT.